This T cell receptor (beta chain) appears in the sequencing data of a study of CD8 T cells in Susac syndrome. For the study at large: Sequenced Susac syndrome patients included roughly 6 with active disease and fewer than ten who were in remission.

The authors reverse transcribed roughly 0.5 to 1 ug RNA with random hexamers. TCRdb passed the immunoSEQ multiplex PCR reads through MiXCR, listing each CDR3 protein once. The repertoire holds 120,000 or so distinct CDR3 sequences, around 95% seen once, with over 0.2% in the top ten. The CDR3 covers 14 residues. In germline, CDR1 is PRHDT, CDR2 FYEKMQ (reference sequence). Study-level points and caveats: As acknowledged by the study, its TCR sequencing and HLA analysis included a relatively small number of individuals.

As for this clonotype: The target antigen is unknown. One junction end disagrees with the germline gene, perhaps due to a read error.

CD8+ and CD4+ T cells taken from blood had their TCR beta sequenced. Negative isolation yielded CD8+ and CD4+ T cells; FACS enriched TEMRA cells. The chain joins TRBV13 to TRBJ1-1, with a weak D call TRBD1 (5 bases). Sequences were obtained from CD8+ T cells from PBMCs. This TCR came from a human donor with Susac syndrome. The CDR3 DNA is TGTGCCAGCAGCTTTCGGCCGGAAGGGACTGAAGTTTTCTTT. Its translation: CASSFRPEGTEVFF.